The rows below give T cell receptor beta chains drawn from one sample of a study of CD8+ T cells in alopecia areata. Sequencing was performed with immunoSEQ multiplex PCR; in TCRdb, only in-frame clones are kept and a portion is missing. The table shows about 300,000 clones, with about 62% occurring only once. Sequenced here: CD4+ T cells sorted from blood, sampled at week 24, from a patient treated with tofacitinib. The receptors here all came from a human donor with alopecia areata. The CDR3 runs from the conserved cysteine through the conserved F or W. Each record gives: CDR3 length, D gene, J gene, clone size, V gene, CDR3 protein, CDR3 DNA. A D gene is named only where the DNA matches it firmly. Clone size is stated in some rows and not others, as once, few, many or a class when expanded.

16	TRBD2	TRBJ2-3	few	TRBV29-1	CSVVGAERGSTDTQYF	TGCAGCGTTGTCGGTGCAGAGCGGGGAAGCACAGATACGCAGTATTTT
16	TRBD1	TRBJ2-1	.	TRBV27	CASSLLGTGFDNEQFF	TGTGCCAGCAGTTTACTCGGGACAGGGTTCGACAATGAGCAGTTCTTC
14	.	TRBJ2-3	once	TRBV9	CASSPSPGTDTQYF	TGTGCCAGCAGCCCTAGCCCGGGGACAGATACGCAGTATTTT
13	.	TRBJ2-7	.	TRBV25-1	CASSRQAAYEQYF	TGTGCCAGCAGTCGACAGGCGGCCTACGAGCAGTACTTC
14	.	TRBJ2-5	.	TRBV7-2	CASSLRTVQETQYF	TGTGCCAGCAGCTTGCGGACAGTTCAAGAGACCCAGTACTTC
14	.	TRBJ1-2	.	TRBV30	CAWRVGMAGKGYTF	TGTGCCTGGAGAGTGGGGATGGCAGGGAAAGGCTACACCTTC
15	TRBD1	TRBJ2-7	.	TRBV30	CAWSVLGTGGNEQYF	TGTGCCTGGAGTGTGTTGGGGACAGGGGGTAACGAGCAGTACTTC
19	TRBD1	TRBJ2-6	.	TRBV5-4	CASSPVPGQGTSGANVLTF	TGTGCCAGCAGCCCGGTGCCGGGACAGGGCACCTCTGGGGCCAACGTCCTGACTTTC
17	.	TRBJ2-3	.	TRBV4-3	CASSQDFPGVSGNTQYF	TGCGCCAGCAGCCAAGACTTCCCGGGGGTGTCGGGAAATACGCAGTATTTT
12	.	TRBJ2-4	.	TRBV29-1	CSGLGQQNIQYF	TGCAGCGGCCTCGGACAGCAAAACATTCAGTACTTC
14	.	TRBJ2-7	.	TRBV5-1	CASSLFAETYEQYF	TGCGCCAGCAGCTTGTTTGCGGAGACCTACGAGCAGTACTTC
15	TRBD2	TRBJ2-1	few	TRBV6-1	CASSVSGGNYNEQFF	TGTGCCAGCAGCGTTAGCGGGGGAAACTACAATGAGCAGTTCTTC
13	.	TRBJ1-5	.	TRBV28	CASSSLYNQPQHF	TGTGCCAGCAGTTCCCTATACAATCAGCCCCAGCATTTT
14	TRBD1	TRBJ2-7	.	TRBV5-4	CASSPRTGAIEQYF	TGTGCCAGCAGCCCGCGGACAGGGGCGATCGAGCAGTACTTC
12	.	TRBJ2-3	.	TRBV29-1	CSVARGGDTQYF	TGCAGCGTTGCCAGGGGCGGCGATACGCAGTATTTT
14	.	TRBJ1-1	.	TRBV7-2	CASTGTAMNTEAFF	TGTGCCAGCACCGGGACGGCCATGAACACTGAAGCTTTCTTT
15	TRBD1	TRBJ1-1	.	TRBV5-1	CASSWGQGRGPEAFF	TGCGCCAGCAGCTGGGGACAGGGCCGGGGTCCTGAAGCTTTCTTT
14	TRBD1	TRBJ1-6	.	TRBV6-5	CASRGQGRNSPLHF	TGTGCCAGCAGGGGACAGGGGCGAAATTCACCCCTCCACTTT
15	TRBD1	TRBJ2-7	few	TRBV18	CASQPETGRTYEQYF	TGTGCCAGCCAGCCAGAGACAGGGAGAACCTACGAGCAGTACTTC
19	TRBD2	TRBJ2-2	.	TRBV15	CATSREPSGGKVRPGELFF	TGTGCCACCAGCAGAGAGCCTAGCGGGGGGAAGGTTCGTCCCGGGGAGCTGTTTTTT
16	TRBD1	TRBJ2-7	.	TRBV6-5	CASSYPPRTGNYEQYF	TGTGCCAGCAGTTACCCACCCCGGACAGGCAACTACGAGCAGTACTTC
15	.	TRBJ1-1	.	TRBV7-9	CASSFTGIMNTEAFF	TGTGCCAGCAGCTTTACAGGGATCATGAACACTGAAGCTTTCTTT
15	.	TRBJ2-2	.	TRBV9	CASSPQVTGAGELFF	TGTGCCAGCAGCCCACAGGTCACGGGAGCCGGGGAGCTGTTTTTT